These 7 T cell receptor beta chains originate from one sample sequenced in a study of T cells after yellow fever vaccination. One entry per CDR3 protein results from TCRdb running MiXCR on the 5' RACE reads. The sample carries some 350,000 distinct CDR3 sequences, roughly 4% recorded once. The source was PBMCs, collected 5 days after the yellow fever booster vaccination. These receptors were collected from a man younger than 30 who received the YFV17D yellow fever vaccine.

This clonotype was seen a few times. The chain uses TRBV6-2 or TRBV6-3 and TRBJ2-6; TRBD1 is a possible D gene (6 bases). With 6 bases removed from V and 3 bases from J, the gap between germline ends came to 12 bases. The CDR3 runs 15 residues. CDR1 and CDR2 (germline): MNHEY, SVGEGT. In DNA form, the CDR3 reads TGTGCCAGCAGCTATGGGGGCGTTGGGGCCAACGTCCTGACTTTC. Translation: CASSYGGVGANVLTF.

The V and J genes are TRBV15 and TRBJ1-1, with TRBD1 matching over 7 bases. With V trimmed by 5 bases and J by 7 bases, 7 bases remained unmatched. Germline V gives CDR1 LNHNV, CDR2 YYDKDF (reference sequence). The CDR3 runs 13 residues. The CDR3 loop is CATSGYRDSEAFF. DNA of the CDR3: TGTGCCACCAGCGGGTACCGGGACAGTGAAGCTTTCTTT.

V gene TRBV15 combines with J gene TRBJ1-5, with unresolved D. Trimming pared 3 bases from V and 5 bases from J, leaving 17 bases between. The CDR3 contains 16 residues. Germline V gene data show CDR1 as LNHNV and CDR2 as YYDKDF (reference sequence). This CDR3 reads CATSRFVAGTDQPQHF. CDR3 bases: TGTGCCACCAGCAGGTTTGTGGCAGGCACCGATCAGCCCCAGCATTTT.

This clonotype came up a few times. V and J are TRBV7-9 and TRBJ2-1; no reliable D call. The CDR3 length is 16 residues. V was clipped by 2 bases and J by 4 bases, with 15 bases between them. Per germline, CDR1 SEHNR and CDR2 FQNEAQ (reference sequence). The CDR3 spells CASSLKSGMIYNEQFF. CDR3 nucleotide sequence: TGTGCCAGCAGCTTAAAATCTGGGATGATATACAATGAGCAGTTCTTC.

This clonotype appeared many times. The J gene is TRBJ2-7, the V gene TRBV5-1; 8 bases line up with TRBD1. There are 14 residues in the CDR3. V gave up 4 bases and J gave up 3 bases; unmatched junction bases: 6. Germline CDR1 reads SGHRS; CDR2 reads YFSETQ. The CDR3 protein is CASSEQGEGYEQYF. DNA for the CDR3: TGCGCCAGCAGCGAACAGGGGGAAGGCTACGAGCAGTACTTC.

The V and J genes are TRBV12-3 or TRBV12-4 and TRBJ1-1, with 8 bases identical to TRBD1. V shed 5 bases and J 6 bases; nucleotides not matched to a gene: 5. This CDR3 spans 13 amino acids. The CDR3 spells CASSPQGASEAFF. The DNA for the CDR3 is TGTGCCAGCAGTCCTCAGGGGGCGTCTGAAGCTTTCTTT.

This clonotype was seen a handful of times. The chain combines TRBV7-9 with TRBJ2-1; 8 bases are a match to TRBD1. CDR3 length equals 16 residues. The junction had 12 bases not matched to a gene; V was cut back by 5 bases and J by 6 bases. CDR1 and CDR2 from the germline V gene are SEHNR and FQNEAQ (reference sequence). CDR3 nucleotide sequence: TGTGCCAGCAGCGGCGCGACAGGGGTTTCGATCAATGAGCAGTTCTTC. Encoded protein: CASSGATGVSINEQFF.